The next 29 T cell receptor beta chains were all read from a single sample in a study of long-term antiretroviral therapy in people with HIV. Survey-level resolution applied to immunoSEQ assay v3.0. The repertoire was sequenced with immunoSEQ multiplex PCR; TCRdb's copy has only in-frame clones and lacks some. The sample has roughly 11,000 clones, 75% to 90% seen once. Specimen: unsorted PBMCs, collected 0.2 years before starting antiretroviral therapy. These receptors came from a woman aged 40 to 50 with HIV.

The chain is built from TRBV7-9 and TRBJ2-3; no definite D call. This CDR3 contains 15 residues. Trimming took 3 bases from V and 2 from J, leaving 12 bases between them. Germline values: CDR1 SEHNR, CDR2 FQNEAQ (reference sequence). The CDR3 here is CASSLGQTLTDTQYF. CDR3 coding DNA: TGTGCCAGCAGCTTGGGTCAAACCCTCACAGATACGCAGTATTTT.

The chain joins TRBV19 to TRBJ1-1; no reliable D call. The germline gives CDR1 LNHDA, CDR2 SQIVND (reference sequence). The V end was cut by 4 bases, the J end by 0 bases, with 9 bases between. This CDR3 region has 14 residues. As DNA, the CDR3 is TGTGCCAGTAGTACAGGAGCAATGAACACTGAAGCTTTCTTT. Translating gives CASSTGAMNTEAFF.

The chain carries TRBV18 and TRBJ2-5, with D possibly being TRBD1 (5 bases). The V and J ends lost 3 bases and 3 bases respectively, with 11 bases between them. The CDR3 sequence is 14 residues long. Germline lookup yields CDR1 KGHSH and CDR2 LQKENI. The CDR3 DNA follows: TGTGCCAGCTCACCCAGGACAAAGGAAGAGACCCAGTACTTC. The encoded protein is CASSPRTKEETQYF.

The chain couples TRBV29-1 to TRBJ2-4; maybe TRBD1 (6 bases). Germline values: CDR1 SQVTM, CDR2 ANQGSEA. The V and J ends lost 4 bases and 7 bases respectively, with 14 bases between them. This CDR3 region has 13 residues. In nucleotides, the CDR3 is TGCAGCGTTGCACAGGGCGTTGCGAACATTCAGTACTTC. Protein product: CSVAQGVANIQYF.

This clone was counted once. The gene calls are TRBV19 and TRBJ1-3; no clear D gene. Trimming removed 8 bases at V and 2 bases at J, with 16 bases between. The CDR3 is 15 amino acids. Germline V CDR1 and CDR2: LNHDA, SQIVND (reference sequence). CDR3 bases: TGTGCCAGTGGCCCCCTCGAGAAGGCTGGAAACACCATATATTTT. It yields the protein CASGPLEKAGNTIYF.

This clone is deemed medium-sized. V gene TRBV4-3 combines with J gene TRBJ1-5; tentatively, D is TRBD1 (6 bases). The germline V and J ends were trimmed by 0 bases and 0 bases, with 21 bases remaining between them. This CDR3 has 20 residues. Per germline, CDR1 LGHNA and CDR2 YSLEER. The CDR3 nucleotides read TGCGCCAGCAGCCAAGATTGGGGTGAGGACAGCCTATTTAGCAATCAGCCCCAGCATTTT. Encoded protein: CASSQDWGEDSLFSNQPQHF.

The chain couples TRBV4-3 to TRBJ2-1; D gene uncertain. Deletions cut 0 bases from V and 10 bases from J, with 13 bases between. The CDR3 loop spans 14 amino acids. Per the germline V gene, CDR1 is LGHNA and CDR2 is YSLEER. The CDR3 is CASSQETPIKEQFF. CDR3 DNA: TGCGCCAGCAGCCAAGAGACCCCGATAAAAGAGCAGTTCTTC.

The J gene is TRBJ2-1, the V gene TRBV19; 10 bases are shared with TRBD2. The CDR3 totals 17 residues. The V gene's germline CDR1 is LNHDA and CDR2 SQIVND (reference sequence). Trimming cost V 4 bases and J 10 bases; bases outside gene matches: 16. Here the CDR3 reads CASSSSRGGLASGEQFF. The CDR3 region has the DNA TGTGCCAGTAGTAGTAGTCGTGGGGGACTAGCGTCCGGGGAGCAGTTCTTC.

The CDR3 spells CASSMQGLSNQPQHF. The CDR3 nucleotides read TGTGCCAGTAGTATGCAGGGGCTTTCCAATCAGCCCCAGCATTTT. This chain links TRBV19 with TRBJ1-5; a possible D gene is TRBD1 (6 bases). V lost 3 bases, J lost 3 bases, and 12 bases lay in between. The germline gives CDR1 LNHDA, CDR2 SQIVND (reference sequence). The CDR3 runs 15 residues. The full variable domain, rest sourced from reference TRBV19 and TRBJ1-5, is DGGITQSPKYLFRKEGQNVTLSCEQNLNHDAMYWYRQDPGQGLRLIYYSQIVNDFQKGDIAEGYSVSREKKESFPLTVTSAQKNPTAFYLCASSMQGLSNQPQHFGDGTRLSIL.

This rearrangement joins TRBV7-9 to TRBJ1-3; no reliable D call. Trimming pared 6 bases from V and 1 base from J, leaving 10 bases between. Germline lookup yields CDR1 SEHNR and CDR2 FQNEAQ (reference sequence). The CDR3 runs 14 residues. CDR3 DNA sequence: TGTGCCAGCAGTTATCTAGAGTCTGGAAACACCATATATTTT. Translation gives CASSYLESGNTIYF.

V gene TRBV5-5 combines with J gene TRBJ2-7; D might be TRBD1 (6 bases). The germline V gene has CDR1 SGHKS and CDR2 YYEKEE (reference sequence). V was clipped by 1 base and J by 2 bases, with 13 bases between them. This CDR3 contains 15 residues. The CDR3 DNA reads TGTGCCAGCAGCTTGACTGTCACAGGGACCTACGAGCAGTACTTC. Its protein is CASSLTVTGTYEQYF.

The chain links TRBV5-5 to TRBJ1-6; D gene ambiguous. The length of the CDR3 is 14 residues. V gave up 0 bases and J gave up 10 bases, with 11 bases separating them. The germline V gene has CDR1 SGHKS and CDR2 YYEKEE (reference sequence). The CDR3 loop reads CASSLGVTVSPLHF. In nucleotides, the CDR3 is TGTGCCAGCAGCTTGGGCGTTACGGTCTCACCCCTCCACTTT.

The chain employs TRBV2 and TRBJ2-6; perhaps TRBD2 as D (5 bases). Trimming stripped 10 bases from V and 3 bases from J, with 13 bases between. Germline CDR1 SNHLY, CDR2 FYNNEI. The CDR3 loop spans 14 amino acids. The CDR3 loop reads CAIGSGGGANVLTF. The CDR3 DNA reads TGTGCCATAGGGAGTGGCGGTGGGGCCAACGTCCTGACTTTC.

The chain uses TRBV4-3 and TRBJ2-1; no reliable D call. The CDR3 spans 13 residues. With 4 bases removed from V and 4 bases from J, the gap between germline ends came to 8 bases. Germline V CDR1 and CDR2: LGHNA, YSLEER. CDR3 sequence reads: CASSRSLYNEQFF. The DNA for the CDR3 is TGCGCCAGCAGCCGCTCACTATACAATGAGCAGTTCTTC.

The V call is TRBV9, the J call TRBJ1-2, with TRBD1 identical over 7 bases. This CDR3 contains 16 residues. CDR1 and CDR2 from the germline V gene are SGDLS and YYNGEE. J lost 4 bases, V lost 2 bases, and 11 bases had no gene match. The CDR3 here is CASSVGDQGGGYGYTF. The CDR3 bases are TGTGCCAGCAGCGTTGGGGACCAGGGGGGCGGCTATGGCTACACCTTC.

The chain employs TRBV6-5 and TRBJ1-2; a possible D gene is TRBD1 (5 bases). Per the germline V gene, CDR1 is MNHEY and CDR2 is SVGAGI. CDR3 size: 15 residues. V lost 7 bases and J lost 4, with 19 bases in between. The CDR3 nucleotides are TGTGCCAGCACTCCACGGGGGGAAGGTACCTATGGCTACACCTTC. It is translated as CASTPRGEGTYGYTF.

V is TRBV7-2 and J is TRBJ1-1; D might be TRBD1 (5 bases). V was cut by 5 bases and J by 1 base, with 11 bases left in between. CDR1 SGHTA and CDR2 FQGNSA come from the germline V gene. The CDR3 covers 14 residues. The CDR3 loop reads CASSVLQGNTEAFF. In DNA form, the CDR3 reads TGTGCCAGCAGCGTCCTTCAGGGGAACACTGAAGCTTTCTTT.

This clone was seen a single time. The V gene is TRBV5-1, the J gene TRBJ1-3; no firm D call. Per germline, CDR1 SGHRS and CDR2 YFSETQ. CDR3 length: 14 amino acids. V was trimmed by 4 bases and J by 3 bases, leaving 11 bases between them. CDR3 nucleotide sequence: TGCGCCAGCAGCCCGGGGATGATTGGAAACACCATATATTTT. Amino acids: CASSPGMIGNTIYF.

This clone was observed a single time. J is TRBJ1-3 and V is TRBV2, with 7 bases aligning to TRBD1. The V and J ends lost 7 bases and 2 bases, in that order; junction bases with no gene match: 2. CDR3 length: 13 amino acids. Germline V gene lookup returns CDR1 SNHLY and CDR2 FYNNEI. CDR3 sequence (DNA): TGTGCCAGCAACACAGGGGCTGGAAACACCATATATTTT. Protein: CASNTGAGNTIYF.

The V call is TRBV5-4, the J call TRBJ1-1; D unresolved. Germline loops: CDR1 SGHNT, CDR2 YYREEE (reference sequence). V lost 1 base and J 1 base, leaving 5 bases between the germline ends. The CDR3 is 13 amino acids. The CDR3 DNA reads as TGTGCCAGCAGCTTGCGTGGGAACACTGAAGCTTTCTTT. This sequence encodes CASSLRGNTEAFF.

J is TRBJ1-6 and V is TRBV5-4; TRBD1 agrees at 8 bases. From germline, CDR1 is SGHNT and CDR2 YYREEE (reference sequence). V was pared by 0 bases and J by 4 bases, with 3 bases of the junction left unmatched. This CDR3 contains 16 residues. This CDR3 reads CASSLGGQGYNSPLHF. As DNA, the CDR3 is TGTGCCAGCAGCTTGGGCGGACAGGGTTATAATTCACCCCTCCACTTT. The variable domain in full, with the rest retrieved from reference TRBV5-4 and TRBJ1-6, is ETGVTQSPTHLIKTRGQQVTLRCSSQSGHNTVSWYQQALGQGPQFIFQYYREEENGRGNFPPRFSGLQFPNYSSELNVNALELDDSALYLCASSLGGQGYNSPLHFGNGTRLTVT.

The chain links TRBV7-8 to TRBJ1-2, with TRBD1 matching over 11 bases. The ends lost 5 bases at V and 0 bases at J; junction bases unmatched: 5. This CDR3 has 16 residues. Germline CDR1 SGHVS, CDR2 FQNEAQ. CDR3 sequence (DNA): TGTGCCAGCAGCCCAAGGGACAGGGGGACTAACTATGGCTACACCTTC. Amino acid sequence: CASSPRDRGTNYGYTF.

This clone was recorded only once. The chain carries TRBV6-5 and TRBJ1-2, with 8 bases that match TRBD1. This CDR3 spans 13 amino acids. V lost 4 bases, J lost 8 bases, and 6 bases stayed unmatched. Per germline, CDR1 MNHEY and CDR2 SVGAGI. CDR3 coding DNA: TGTGCCAGCAGTTCGGACAGGGCAAACGGCTACACCTTC. It is translated as CASSSDRANGYTF.

The sample holds one count of this clone. The chain has TRBV19 and TRBJ2-7; a weak D match, TRBD1 (6 bases). The V end lost 7 bases, the J end lost 2 bases, and 12 bases lay between the germline ends. The CDR3 runs to 13 residues. Germline CDR1 and CDR2: LNHDA and SQIVND (reference sequence). CDR3 DNA: TGTGCCAGTAAACACGGACAGACCTACGAGCAGTACTTC. Translated: CASKHGQTYEQYF.

The V call is TRBV27, the J call TRBJ2-7, with D possibly being TRBD1 (6 bases). Germline V gene lookup returns CDR1 MNHEY and CDR2 SMNVEV (reference sequence). V lost 2 bases, J lost 2 bases, and 10 bases lay in between. This CDR3 has 14 residues. CDR3 nucleotide sequence: TGTGCCAGCAGTTTAGTTGGGGGCCCCTACGAGCAGTACTTC. Translated: CASSLVGGPYEQYF.

The V call is TRBV25-1, the J call TRBJ1-2; TRBD1 aligns across 9 bases. This CDR3 spans 13 amino acids. V was pared by 6 bases and J by 4 bases, with 3 bases of the junction left unmatched. The germline gives CDR1 MGHDK, CDR2 SYGVNS. The CDR3 region is CASSGQGFYGYTF. The CDR3, as DNA: TGTGCCAGCAGCGGACAGGGGTTCTATGGCTACACCTTC.

The chain links TRBV11-2 to TRBJ2-7; 10 bases fit TRBD1. CDR1 and CDR2 from the germline V gene are SGHAT and FQNNGV. Trimming removed 3 bases from V and 3 bases from J; junction bases left unmatched: 5. The CDR3 is 15 amino acids. CDR3 amino acids: CASSFDRDRGYEQYF. DNA for the CDR3: TGTGCCAGCAGCTTCGATCGGGACAGGGGCTACGAGCAGTACTTC.

This clone was seen only once. V and J are TRBV6-4 and TRBJ2-3; 11 nucleotides align to TRBD1. The germline V gene encodes CDR1 MRHNA and CDR2 SNTAGT. Germline trimming cut 4 bases from V and 6 bases from J; bases unmatched to any gene: 6. The CDR3 totals 15 residues. The DNA for the CDR3 is TGTGCCAGCAGTGCGGGACAGGGGGGCGCGGATACGCAGTATTTT. Residues: CASSAGQGGADTQYF.

This clone was counted between two and nine times. The chain recombines TRBV2 with TRBJ1-4; 7 nucleotides agree with TRBD1. CDR1 and CDR2 (germline): SNHLY, FYNNEI. The CDR3 totals 16 residues. V was clipped by 6 bases and J by 8 bases; unmatched bases: 15. CDR3 coding DNA: TGTGCCAGCAGCCGAAATCCGGACAGGAGCGGGGAAAAACTGTTTTTT. Encoded protein: CASSRNPDRSGEKLFF. Supplemented by reference TRBV2 and TRBJ1-4, the full variable domain reads EPEVTQTPSHQVTQMGQEVILRCVPISNHLYFYWYRQILGQKVEFLVSFYNNEISEKSEIFDDQFSVERPDGSNFTLKIRSTKLEDSAMYFCASSRNPDRSGEKLFFGSGTQLSVL.